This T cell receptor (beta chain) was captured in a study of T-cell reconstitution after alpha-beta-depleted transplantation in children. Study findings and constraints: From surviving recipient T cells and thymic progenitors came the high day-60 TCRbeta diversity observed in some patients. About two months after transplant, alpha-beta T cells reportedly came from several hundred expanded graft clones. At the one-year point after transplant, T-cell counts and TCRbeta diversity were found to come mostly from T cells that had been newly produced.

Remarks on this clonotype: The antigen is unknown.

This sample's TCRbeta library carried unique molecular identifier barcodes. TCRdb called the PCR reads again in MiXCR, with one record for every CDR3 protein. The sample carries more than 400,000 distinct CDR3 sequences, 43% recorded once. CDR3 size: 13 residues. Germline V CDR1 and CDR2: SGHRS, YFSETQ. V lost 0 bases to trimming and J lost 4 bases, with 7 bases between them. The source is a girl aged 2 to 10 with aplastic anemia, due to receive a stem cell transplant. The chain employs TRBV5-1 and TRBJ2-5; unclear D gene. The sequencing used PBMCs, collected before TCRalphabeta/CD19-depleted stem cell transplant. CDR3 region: CASSLDVPETQYF. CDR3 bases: TGCGCCAGCAGCTTGGATGTACCAGAGACCCAGTACTTC.